Below, one T cell receptor beta chain is given with its context. The CDR3 contains 14 residues. Unmatched junction bases numbered 7, after V lost 8 bases and J lost 5 bases. CDR1 and CDR2 from the germline V gene are MNHEY and SVGAGI. This sample is part of a study of blood T cell repertoires in COVID-19. As for the study in general: Samples taken during acute and convalescent COVID-19 were collected in the United States, Italy and Spain. T cells, B-cell-depleted T cells, or PBMCs supplied cDNA or gDNA.

Original data processing: Amplification from reference gene primers served as the basis for estimated nucleated cell counts. The repertoire was sequenced with immunoSEQ multiplex PCR; TCRdb's copy has only in-frame clones and lacks some. The DNA gave D and trimming, while V, J and clone size come from that table. In the table there are 100,000 to 150,000 clones, roughly 90% of which are singletons. The chain joins TRBV6-5 to TRBJ2-1, with TRBD2 matching 9 bases. This sequence originates from a man aged 65 to 85 with active COVID-19. Sample: peripheral blood. The CDR3 DNA reads as TGTGCCAGCTCCGGGACTAGCCCTCACAATGAGCAGTTCTTC. The encoded protein is CASSGTSPHNEQFF.